This paragraph covers one T cell receptor (beta chain) sequence. Its target is unknown. The sample originates from a study of CD8 T cells in Susac syndrome. Study-wide points: The authors acknowledged that their TCR sequencing and HLA analysis involved a relatively small number of individuals.

The V and J ends lost 6 bases and 4 bases respectively, with 12 bases between them. Germline assignment: CDR1 MNHEY and CDR2 SVGEGT. This CDR3 is 13 amino acids long. From blood CD8+ and CD4+ T cells, TCR beta sequences were generated. Through negative isolation, CD4+ and CD8+ T cells were obtained, while TEMRA cells were enriched using FACS. Random hexamers were used to reverse transcribe roughly 0.45 to 1 ug of RNA. The authors amplified TCR beta CDR3 across 54 Vbeta and 13 Jbeta using immunoSEQ multiplex PCR. Each CDR3 protein gets one entry after TCRdb re-called the immunoSEQ multiplex PCR reads with MiXCR. The table lists 150,000 to 200,000 distinct CDR3 sequences, around 94% of them singletons.

The chain couples TRBV6-2 or TRBV6-3 to TRBJ1-1; D is unclear. The clonotype comes from a human donor in good health. Material for sequencing was CD4+ T cells from PBMCs. Here the CDR3 DNA reads TGTGCCAGCAGGGAGATTTCGGCCACTGAAGCTTTCTTT. It encodes CASREISATEAFF.